This T cell receptor beta chain was profiled in a study of blood T cell repertoires in COVID-19. The trim removed 4 bases at V and 6 bases at J, leaving 9 bases unmatched. Germline CDR1 reads SGDLS; CDR2 reads YYNGEE. The CDR3 consists of 14 residues. Generated by immunoSEQ multiplex PCR, the TCRdb table keeps only in-frame clones and is missing some. The sample consists of under 250,000 clones, under 85% of them appearing once. This receptor was taken from a man aged 30-40 years who had recovered from COVID-19. Sequencing used peripheral blood. V gene TRBV9 combines with J gene TRBJ1-1; 7 bases align to TRBD1. The CDR3 DNA is TGTGCCAGCAGCAAGGGGGCGCCCGCCCCTGAAGCTTTCTTT. Translation gives CASSKGAPAPEAFF.